This T cell receptor beta chain was recorded in a study of OX40 agonist ivuxolimab in advanced cancers. Produced via immunoSEQ multiplex PCR; TCRdb's table is partial and in-frame only. Found here are about 98,000 clones, more than 85% of them singletons; the top ten hold 0.82%. Trimming cost V 1 base and J 8 bases; bases outside gene matches: 6. Germline loops: CDR1 SEHNR, CDR2 FQNEAQ (reference sequence). The CDR3 has 17 residues. The chain links TRBV7-9 to TRBJ2-1; 15 bases are a match to TRBD2. The TCR originated in an adult with an advanced solid tumor such as melanoma, head and neck, liver or kidney cancer. The material sequenced was CD4+ or CD8+ T cells sorted from blood, taken in a trial of the OX40 agonist ivuxolimab. CDR3 sequence: CASSLGPGLAGGDEQFF. CDR3 in DNA: TGTGCCAGCAGCTTAGGGCCCGGACTAGCGGGAGGGGATGAGCAGTTCTTC. Filled out from reference TRBV7-9 and TRBJ2-1, the complete variable domain reads DTGVSQNPRHKITKRGQNVTFRCDPISEHNRLYWYRQTLGQGPEFLTYFQNEAQLEKSRLLSDRFSAERPKGSFSTLEIQRTEQGDSAMYLCASSLGPGLAGGDEQFFGPGTRLTVL.